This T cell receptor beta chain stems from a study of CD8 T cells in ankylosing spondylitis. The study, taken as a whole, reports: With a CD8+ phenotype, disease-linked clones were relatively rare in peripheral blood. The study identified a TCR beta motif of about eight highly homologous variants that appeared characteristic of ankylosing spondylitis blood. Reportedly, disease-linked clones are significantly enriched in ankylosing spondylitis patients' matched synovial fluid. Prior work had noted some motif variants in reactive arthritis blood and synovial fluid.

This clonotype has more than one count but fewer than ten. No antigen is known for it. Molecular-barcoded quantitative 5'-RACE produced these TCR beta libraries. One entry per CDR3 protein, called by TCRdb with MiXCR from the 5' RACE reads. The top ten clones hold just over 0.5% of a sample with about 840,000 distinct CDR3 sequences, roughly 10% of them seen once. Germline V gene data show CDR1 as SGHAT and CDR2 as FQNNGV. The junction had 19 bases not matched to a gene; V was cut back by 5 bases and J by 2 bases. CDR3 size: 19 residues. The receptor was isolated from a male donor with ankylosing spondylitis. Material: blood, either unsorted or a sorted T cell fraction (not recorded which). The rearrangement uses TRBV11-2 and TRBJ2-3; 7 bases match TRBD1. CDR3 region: CASSPIRTGVHFYTDTQYF. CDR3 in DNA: TGTGCCAGCAGCCCGATACGGACAGGCGTCCACTTTTACACAGATACGCAGTATTTT.